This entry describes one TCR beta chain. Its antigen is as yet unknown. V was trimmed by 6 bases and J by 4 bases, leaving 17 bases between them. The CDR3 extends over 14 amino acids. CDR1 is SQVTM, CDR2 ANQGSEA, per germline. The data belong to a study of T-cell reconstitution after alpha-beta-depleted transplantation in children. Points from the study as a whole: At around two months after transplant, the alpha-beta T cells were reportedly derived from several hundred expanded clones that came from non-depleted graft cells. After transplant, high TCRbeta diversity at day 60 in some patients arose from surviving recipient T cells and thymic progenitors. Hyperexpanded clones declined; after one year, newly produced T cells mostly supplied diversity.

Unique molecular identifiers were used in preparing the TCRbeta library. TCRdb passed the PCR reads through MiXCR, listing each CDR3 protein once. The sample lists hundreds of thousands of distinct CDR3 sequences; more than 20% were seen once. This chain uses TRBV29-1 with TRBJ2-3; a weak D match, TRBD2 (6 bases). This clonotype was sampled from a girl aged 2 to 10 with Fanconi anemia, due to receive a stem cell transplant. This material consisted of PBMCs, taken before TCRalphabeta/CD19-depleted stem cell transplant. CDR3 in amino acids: CSVTPRGVADTQYF. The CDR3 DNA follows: TGCAGCGTAACGCCTCGCGGGGTAGCAGATACGCAGTATTTT.